These T cell receptor beta chains were read from a single sample in a study of control samples from healthy donors and cancer patients. The assay was immunoSEQ multiplex PCR, and TCRdb's table has in-frame clones only and misses some. The data hold 85,000 to 95,000 clones, with roughly nine tenths observed a single time. The material sequenced was blood. The receptors were gathered from a woman aged 30 to 39 in good health. CDR3s include the opening cysteine and the closing phenylalanine or tryptophan. D genes are given only for firm matches. Not all rows give a size; the values are once, few, many and, for expanded clones, a class.

length	V	size	D	J	CDR3	DNA
13	TRBV18	.	.	TRBJ1-1	CASSPTLASEAFF	TGTGCCAGCTCACCGACCCTGGCCAGTGAAGCTTTCTTT
13	TRBV7-8	.	.	TRBJ1-2	CASSNRDNVGYTF	TGTGCCAGCAGCAACCGGGACAACGTTGGCTACACCTTC
15	TRBV19	.	TRBD1	TRBJ2-1	CASSTGQIRRVEQFF	TGTGCCAGTAGTACGGGACAGATCCGAAGGGTTGAGCAGTTCTTC
19	TRBV30	once	TRBD2	TRBJ2-4	CAWSVKGPHLRGGRDIQYF	TGTGCCTGGAGTGTAAAGGGTCCCCACCTCCGGGGGGGCCGAGACATTCAGTACTTC
15	TRBV6-5	.	.	TRBJ2-4	CASTSLGGGKNIQYF	TGTGCCAGCACCTCACTGGGGGGTGGCAAAAACATTCAGTACTTC
11	TRBV20-1	.	.	TRBJ2-1	CSARRANEQFF	TGCAGTGCTAGGCGGGCTAATGAGCAGTTCTTC
15	TRBV5-1	.	.	TRBJ2-7	CASSGGRLPAYEQYF	TGCGCCAGCAGCGGGGGACGGTTGCCAGCCTACGAGCAGTACTTC
12	TRBV28	.	.	TRBJ2-7	CASSWGFYEQYF	TGTGCCAGCAGTTGGGGGTTCTACGAGCAGTACTTC
14	TRBV28	once	.	TRBJ1-1	CASPPGGGNTEAFF	TGTGCCAGCCCACCGGGTGGCGGGAACACTGAAGCTTTCTTT
16	TRBV19	.	.	TRBJ2-2	CASSHVGSPNTGELFF	TGTGCCAGTAGTCACGTGGGTTCACCGAACACCGGGGAGCTGTTTTTT
16	TRBV30	.	.	TRBJ2-7	CAWSVSWAGTAYEQYF	TGTGCCTGGAGTGTAAGCTGGGCAGGGACGGCCTACGAGCAGTACTTC
13	TRBV5-1	once	.	TRBJ2-7	CASGRTGSYEQYF	TGCGCCAGCGGTCGGACTGGGAGCTACGAGCAGTACTTC
13	TRBV7-9	.	.	TRBJ1-2	CASSLAGEYGYTF	TGTGCCAGCAGCTTAGCAGGCGAATATGGCTACACCTTC
14	TRBV10-2	.	.	TRBJ2-1	CASSARQESNEQFF	TGCGCCAGCAGTGCGAGACAGGAAAGCAATGAGCAGTTCTTC
15	TRBV19	.	.	TRBJ2-2	CASSIVTGNTGELFF	TGTGCCAGTAGTATTGTTACAGGTAACACCGGGGAGCTGTTTTTT
15	TRBV24-1	.	.	TRBJ2-2	CATSDPGSSTGELFF	TGTGCCACCAGTGACCCTGGGTCTTCCACCGGGGAGCTGTTTTTT
14	TRBV2	.	.	TRBJ2-5	CASRGGTIQGTQYF	TGTGCCAGCAGAGGGGGGACCATACAGGGGACCCAGTACTTC
15	TRBV6-5	.	TRBD1	TRBJ1-1	CASSKSGTGGTEAFF	TGTGCCAGCAGTAAATCCGGGACAGGGGGGACTGAAGCTTTCTTT
14	TRBV19	.	.	TRBJ1-2	CASSIPPGPGGYTF	TGTGCCAGTAGTATCCCTCCAGGGCCTGGAGGCTACACCTTC
15	TRBV10-3	once	TRBD1	TRBJ2-7	CAIGDRVVTSYEQYF	TGTGCCATCGGGGACAGGGTCGTAACCTCCTACGAGCAGTACTTC
15	TRBV7-3	.	.	TRBJ2-7	CASSKGGDGSYEQYF	TGTGCCAGCAGTAAGGGTGGGGATGGGTCCTACGAGCAGTACTTC
13	TRBV19	.	.	TRBJ1-5	CASTYRDNQPQHF	TGTGCCAGTACCTACAGGGACAATCAGCCCCAGCATTTT
12	TRBV3-1/TRBV3-2	few	.	TRBJ2-1	CASSPNRAEQFF	TGTGCCAGCAGCCCCAACAGGGCTGAGCAGTTCTTC
11	TRBV5-8	.	.	TRBJ2-3	CASSWKEGQYF	TGTGCCAGCAGCTGGAAGGAAGGGCAGTATTTT
15	TRBV6-5	.	TRBD1	TRBJ2-1	CASSRQGGEYNEQFF	TGTGCCAGCAGCCGACAGGGGGGGGAATACAATGAGCAGTTCTTC
15	TRBV5-1	.	TRBD1	TRBJ2-5	CASSLAPGQRETQYF	TGCGCCAGCAGCTTGGCCCCGGGACAGAGGGAGACCCAGTACTTC
18	TRBV27	.	.	TRBJ2-2	CASTDLGRPTSDTGELFF	TGTGCCAGCACCGACCTGGGGAGGCCAACCTCGGACACCGGGGAGCTGTTTTTT
15	TRBV7-2	once	.	TRBJ2-5	CASSLGLPGTSAQYF	TGTGCCAGCAGCTTAGGACTTCCGGGTACATCGGCCCAGTACTTC